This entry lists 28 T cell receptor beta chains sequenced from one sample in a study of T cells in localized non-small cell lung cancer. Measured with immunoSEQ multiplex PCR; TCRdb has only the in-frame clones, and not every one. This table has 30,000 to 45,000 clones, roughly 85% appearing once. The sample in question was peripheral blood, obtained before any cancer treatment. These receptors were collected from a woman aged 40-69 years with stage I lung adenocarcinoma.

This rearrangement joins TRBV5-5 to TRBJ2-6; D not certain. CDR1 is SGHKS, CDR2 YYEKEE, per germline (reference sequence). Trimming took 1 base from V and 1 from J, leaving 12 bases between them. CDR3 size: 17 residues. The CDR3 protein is CASSLSIASSGANVLTF. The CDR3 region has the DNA TGTGCCAGCAGCTTGAGTATCGCCAGTTCTGGGGCCAACGTCCTGACTTTC. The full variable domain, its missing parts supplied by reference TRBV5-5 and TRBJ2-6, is DAGVTQSPTHLIKTRGQQVTLRCSPISGHKSVSWYQQVLGQGPQFIFQYYEKEERGRGNFPDRFSARQFPNYSSELNVNALLLGDSALYLCASSLSIASSGANVLTFGAGSRLTVL.

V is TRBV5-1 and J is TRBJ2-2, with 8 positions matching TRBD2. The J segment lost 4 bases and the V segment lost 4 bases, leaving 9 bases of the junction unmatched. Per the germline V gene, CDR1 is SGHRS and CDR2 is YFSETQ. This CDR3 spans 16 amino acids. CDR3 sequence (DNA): TGCGCCAGCAGCAGCTCCGGGACTAGGGGCACCGGGGAGCTGTTTTTT. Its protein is CASSSSGTRGTGELFF.

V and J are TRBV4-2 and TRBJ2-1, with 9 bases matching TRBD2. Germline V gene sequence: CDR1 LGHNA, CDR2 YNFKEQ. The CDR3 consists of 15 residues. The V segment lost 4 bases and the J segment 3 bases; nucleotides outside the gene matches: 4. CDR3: CASSRRTSVYNEQFF. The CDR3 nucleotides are TGTGCCAGCAGCCGACGGACTAGCGTCTACAATGAGCAGTTCTTC.

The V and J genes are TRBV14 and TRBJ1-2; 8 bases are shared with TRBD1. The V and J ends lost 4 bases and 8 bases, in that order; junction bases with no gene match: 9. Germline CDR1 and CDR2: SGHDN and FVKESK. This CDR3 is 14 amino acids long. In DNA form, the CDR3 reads TGTGCCAGCAGCCTAGTGGACAGGGCGGCCGGCTACACCTTC. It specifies CASSLVDRAAGYTF.

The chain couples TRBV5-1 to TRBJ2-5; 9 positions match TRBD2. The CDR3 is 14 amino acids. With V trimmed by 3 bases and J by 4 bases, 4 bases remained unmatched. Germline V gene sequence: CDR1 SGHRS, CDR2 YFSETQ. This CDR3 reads CASSSGLALETQYF. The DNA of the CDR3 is TGCGCCAGCAGCTCGGGACTAGCCCTAGAGACCCAGTACTTC.

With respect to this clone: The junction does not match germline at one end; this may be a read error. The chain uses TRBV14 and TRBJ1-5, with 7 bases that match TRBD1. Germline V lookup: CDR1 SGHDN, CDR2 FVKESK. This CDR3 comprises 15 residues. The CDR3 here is CASSQGQASNQPQHF. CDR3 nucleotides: TGTGCCAGCAGTCAAGGACAGGCTAGCAATCAGCCCCAGCATTTT. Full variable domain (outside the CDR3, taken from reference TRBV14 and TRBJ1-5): EAGVTQFPSHSVIEKGQTVTLRCDPISGHDNLYWYRRVMGKEIKFLLHFVKESKQDESGMPNNRFLAERTGGTYSTLKVQPAELEDSGVYFCASSQGQASNQPQHFGDGTRLSIL.

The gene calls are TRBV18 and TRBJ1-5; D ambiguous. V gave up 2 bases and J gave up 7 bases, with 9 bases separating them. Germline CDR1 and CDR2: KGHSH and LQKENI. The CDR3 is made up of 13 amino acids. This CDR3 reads CASSPGFRQPQHF. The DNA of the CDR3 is TGTGCCAGCTCACCAGGGTTCAGGCAGCCCCAGCATTTT. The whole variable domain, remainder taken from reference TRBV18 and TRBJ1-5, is NAGVMQNPRHLVRRRGQEARLRCSPMKGHSHVYWYRQLPEEGLKFMVYLQKENIIDESGMPKERFSAEFPKEGPSILRIQQVVRGDSAAYFCASSPGFRQPQHFGDGTRLSIL.

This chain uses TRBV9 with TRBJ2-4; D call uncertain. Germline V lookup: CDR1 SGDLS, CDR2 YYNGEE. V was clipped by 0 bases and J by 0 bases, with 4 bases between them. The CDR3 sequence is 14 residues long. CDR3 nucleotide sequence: TGTGCCAGCAGCGTAGACGTAGCCAAAAACATTCAGTACTTC. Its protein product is CASSVDVAKNIQYF.

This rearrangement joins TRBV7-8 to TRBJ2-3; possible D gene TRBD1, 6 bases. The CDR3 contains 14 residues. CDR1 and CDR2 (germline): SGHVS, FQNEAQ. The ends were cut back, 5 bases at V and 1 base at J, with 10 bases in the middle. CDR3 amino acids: CASSRRQGTDTQYF. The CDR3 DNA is TGTGCCAGCAGCCGAAGACAGGGCACAGATACGCAGTATTTT.

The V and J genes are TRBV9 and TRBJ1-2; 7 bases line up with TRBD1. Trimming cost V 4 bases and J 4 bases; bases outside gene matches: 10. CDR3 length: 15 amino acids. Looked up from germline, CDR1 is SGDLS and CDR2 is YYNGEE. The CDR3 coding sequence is TGTGCCAGCAGCCCCCGACAGGGTCAAGGCTATGGCTACACCTTC. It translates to CASSPRQGQGYGYTF. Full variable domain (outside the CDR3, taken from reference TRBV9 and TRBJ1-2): DSGVTQTPKHLITATGQRVTLRCSPRSGDLSVYWYQQSLDQGLQFLIQYYNGEERAKGNILERFSAQQFPDLHSELNLSSLELGDSALYFCASSPRQGQGYGYTFGSGTRLTVV.

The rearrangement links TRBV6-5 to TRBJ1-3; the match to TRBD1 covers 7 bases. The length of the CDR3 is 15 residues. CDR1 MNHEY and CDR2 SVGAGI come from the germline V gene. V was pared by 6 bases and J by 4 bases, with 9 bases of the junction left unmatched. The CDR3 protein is CASSLEGARGNTIYF. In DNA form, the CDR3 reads TGTGCCAGCAGCCTGGAGGGGGCTAGGGGAAACACCATATATTTT.

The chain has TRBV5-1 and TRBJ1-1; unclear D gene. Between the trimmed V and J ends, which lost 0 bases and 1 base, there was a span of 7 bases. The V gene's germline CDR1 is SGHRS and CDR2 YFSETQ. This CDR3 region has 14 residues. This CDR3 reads CASSLGWGNTEAFF. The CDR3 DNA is TGCGCCAGCAGCTTGGGGTGGGGGAACACTGAAGCTTTCTTT.

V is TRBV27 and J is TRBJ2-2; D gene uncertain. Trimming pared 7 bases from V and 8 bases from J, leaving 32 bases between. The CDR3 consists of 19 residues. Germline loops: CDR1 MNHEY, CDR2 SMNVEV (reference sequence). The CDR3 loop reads CASIISTPKPGSYPGELFF. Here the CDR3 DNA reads TGTGCCAGCATCATTTCCACCCCTAAACCGGGCTCCTACCCGGGGGAGCTGTTTTTT.

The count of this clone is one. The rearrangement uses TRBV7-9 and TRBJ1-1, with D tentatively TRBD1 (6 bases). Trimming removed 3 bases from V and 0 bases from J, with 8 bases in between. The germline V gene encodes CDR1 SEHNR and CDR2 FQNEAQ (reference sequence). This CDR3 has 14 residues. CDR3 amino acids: CASSLNRVNTEAFF. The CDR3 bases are TGTGCCAGCAGCTTGAACAGGGTGAACACTGAAGCTTTCTTT.

CDR3 amino acids: CASSLAGGPTYEQYF. CDR3 DNA sequence: TGTGCCAGCAGTTTAGCGGGGGGCCCCACCTACGAGCAGTACTTC. V usage is TRBV28 and J usage is TRBJ2-7, with 8 positions matching TRBD2. V trimming: 2 bases; J trimming: 2 bases; junction bases outside the gene matches: 5. CDR3 length equals 15 residues. The V gene's germline CDR1 is MDHEN and CDR2 SYDVKM.

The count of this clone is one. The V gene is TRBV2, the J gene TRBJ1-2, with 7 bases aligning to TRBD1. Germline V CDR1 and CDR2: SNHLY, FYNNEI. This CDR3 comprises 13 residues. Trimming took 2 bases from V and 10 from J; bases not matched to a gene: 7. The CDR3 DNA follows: TGTGCCAGCAGTGAACCGACAGGGTTTGACTACACCTTC. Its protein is CASSEPTGFDYTF.

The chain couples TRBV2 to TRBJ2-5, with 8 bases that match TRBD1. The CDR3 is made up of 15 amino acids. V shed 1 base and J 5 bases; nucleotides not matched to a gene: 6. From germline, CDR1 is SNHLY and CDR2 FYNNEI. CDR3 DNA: TGTGCCAGCAGTGAAGGGACAGGGATGGTGGAGACCCAGTACTTC. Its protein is CASSEGTGMVETQYF.

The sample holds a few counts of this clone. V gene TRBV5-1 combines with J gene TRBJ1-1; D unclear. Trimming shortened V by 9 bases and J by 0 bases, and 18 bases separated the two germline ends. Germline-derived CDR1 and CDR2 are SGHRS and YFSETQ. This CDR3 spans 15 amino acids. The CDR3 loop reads CATKLDLRMNTEAFF. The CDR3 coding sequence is TGCGCCACCAAACTCGATCTTAGGATGAACACTGAAGCTTTCTTT.

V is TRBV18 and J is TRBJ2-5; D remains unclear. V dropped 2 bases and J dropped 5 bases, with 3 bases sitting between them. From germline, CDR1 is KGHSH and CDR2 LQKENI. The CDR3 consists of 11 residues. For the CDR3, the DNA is TGTGCCAGCTCACCAAGGGAGACCCAGTACTTC. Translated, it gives CASSPRETQYF.

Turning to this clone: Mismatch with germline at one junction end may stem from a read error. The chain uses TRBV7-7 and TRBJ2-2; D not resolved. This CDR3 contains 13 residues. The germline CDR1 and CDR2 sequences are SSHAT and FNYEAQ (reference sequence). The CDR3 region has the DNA TGTGCTAGCAGCTTAGCTAAGACCGGGGAGCTGTTTTTT. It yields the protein CASSLAKTGELFF.

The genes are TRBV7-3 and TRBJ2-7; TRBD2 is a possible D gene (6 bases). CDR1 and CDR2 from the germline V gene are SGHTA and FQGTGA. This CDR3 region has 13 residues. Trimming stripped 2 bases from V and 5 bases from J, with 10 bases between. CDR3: CASSLGGVDEQYF. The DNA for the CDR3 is TGTGCCAGCAGCTTAGGCGGGGTCGACGAGCAGTACTTC.

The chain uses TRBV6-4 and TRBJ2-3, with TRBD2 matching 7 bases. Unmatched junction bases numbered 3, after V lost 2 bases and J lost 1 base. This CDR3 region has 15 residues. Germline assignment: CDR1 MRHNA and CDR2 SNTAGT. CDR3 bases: TGTGCCAGCAGTGACGTGGCGGGGGGCACAGATACGCAGTATTTT. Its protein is CASSDVAGGTDTQYF.

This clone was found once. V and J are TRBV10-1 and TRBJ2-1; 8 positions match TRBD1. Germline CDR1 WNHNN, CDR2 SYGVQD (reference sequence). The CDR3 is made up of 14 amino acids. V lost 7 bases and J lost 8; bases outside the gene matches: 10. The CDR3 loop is CASTKDRDSDEQFF. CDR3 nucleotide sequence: TGCGCCAGCACTAAGGACAGGGATAGCGATGAGCAGTTCTTC.

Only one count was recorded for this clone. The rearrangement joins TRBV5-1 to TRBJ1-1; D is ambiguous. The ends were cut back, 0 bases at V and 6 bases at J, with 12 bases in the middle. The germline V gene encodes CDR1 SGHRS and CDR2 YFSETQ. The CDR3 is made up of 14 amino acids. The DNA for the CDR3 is TGCGCCAGCAGCTTGGCCGTCTCGGGGTCTGAAGCTTTCTTT. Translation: CASSLAVSGSEAFF.

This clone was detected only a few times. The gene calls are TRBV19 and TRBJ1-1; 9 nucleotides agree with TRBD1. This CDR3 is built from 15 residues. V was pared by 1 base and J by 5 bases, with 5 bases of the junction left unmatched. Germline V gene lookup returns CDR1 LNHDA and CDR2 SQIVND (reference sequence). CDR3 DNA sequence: TGTGCCAGTAGTATAGCTAACAGGGGGCGAACTGAAGCTTTCTTT. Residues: CASSIANRGRTEAFF.

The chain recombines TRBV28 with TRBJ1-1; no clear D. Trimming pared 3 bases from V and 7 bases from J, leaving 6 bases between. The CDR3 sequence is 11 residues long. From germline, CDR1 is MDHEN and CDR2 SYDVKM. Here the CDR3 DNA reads TGTGCCAGCAGTTTGTGGGGTGAAGCTTTCTTT. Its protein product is CASSLWGEAFF.

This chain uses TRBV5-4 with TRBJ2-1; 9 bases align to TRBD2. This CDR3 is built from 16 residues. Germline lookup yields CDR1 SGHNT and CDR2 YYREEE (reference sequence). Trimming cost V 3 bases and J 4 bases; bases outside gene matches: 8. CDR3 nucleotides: TGTGCCAGCAGCTCCACAGCGGGGGGAAGATACAATGAGCAGTTCTTC. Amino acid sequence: CASSSTAGGRYNEQFF.

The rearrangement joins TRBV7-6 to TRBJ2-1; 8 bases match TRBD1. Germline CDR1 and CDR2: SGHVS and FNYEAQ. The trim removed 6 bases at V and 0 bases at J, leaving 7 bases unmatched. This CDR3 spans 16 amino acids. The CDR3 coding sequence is TGTGCCAGCAGAAGAGCAGGGGGCAGCTCCTACAATGAGCAGTTCTTC. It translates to CASRRAGGSSYNEQFF.